One and the same sample provided the 11 T cell receptor beta chains below, sequenced in a study of a mutant IDH1 vaccine in newly diagnosed glioma. The time point denotes: week 35, safety follow-up. A 20-mer mutant IDH1 peptide at 300 ug was injected subcutaneously with topical imiquimod. The antigens of these receptors remain unknown. The repertoire was sequenced with immunoSEQ multiplex PCR; TCRdb's copy has only in-frame clones and lacks some. This table has about 46,000 clones, 85% to 95% appearing once. The source was PBMCs, collected from a glioma patient whose treatment included an IDH1 peptide vaccine. The receptors here all came from a man in his fifties or sixties with glioma.

This sequence joins TRBV6-5 and TRBJ2-3; D may match TRBD1 or TRBD2 (5 bases each). V gave up 2 bases and J gave up 0 bases, with 9 bases separating them. This CDR3 spans 15 amino acids. Germline CDR1 reads MNHEY; CDR2 reads SVGAGI. CDR3 region: CASSYGTPSTDTQYF. CDR3 in DNA: TGTGCCAGCAGTTACGGGACCCCTAGCACAGATACGCAGTATTTT.

The rearrangement links TRBV4-2 to TRBJ2-1; 9 bases map to TRBD1. This CDR3 is 17 amino acids long. CDR1 is LGHNA, CDR2 YNFKEQ, per germline. V was pared by 2 bases and J by 0 bases, with 5 bases of the junction left unmatched. Here the CDR3 reads CASSQREGQGSYNEQFF. In nucleotides, the CDR3 is TGTGCCAGCAGCCAACGCGAGGGACAGGGCTCCTACAATGAGCAGTTCTTC.

The chain couples TRBV10-1 to TRBJ2-1; TRBD2 aligns across 11 bases. The CDR3 is 13 amino acids. The V and J ends lost 4 bases and 10 bases, in that order; junction bases with no gene match: 3. Germline V gene sequence: CDR1 WNHNN, CDR2 SYGVQD (reference sequence). In DNA, the CDR3 is TGCGCCAGCAGTGGACTAGCGGGGACAGAGCAGTTCTTC. This encodes CASSGLAGTEQFF.

The chain is built from TRBV19 and TRBJ1-2; D not certain. Germline CDR1 and CDR2: LNHDA and SQIVND (reference sequence). The CDR3 is 14 amino acids. The V gene lost 3 bases and the J gene lost 3 bases, with 11 bases spanning the gap. The CDR3 reads CASSIGEAYYGYTF. The CDR3 DNA reads as TGTGCCAGTAGTATCGGGGAGGCGTACTATGGCTACACCTTC. Filled out from reference TRBV19 and TRBJ1-2, the complete variable domain reads DGGITQSPKYLFRKEGQNVTLSCEQNLNHDAMYWYRQDPGQGLRLIYYSQIVNDFQKGDIAEGYSVSREKKESFPLTVTSAQKNPTAFYLCASSIGEAYYGYTFGSGTRLTVV.

The V call is TRBV25-1, the J call TRBJ2-2; no firm D call. The CDR3 runs 12 residues. V was shortened by 2 bases and J by 7 bases, with 5 bases between the two germline ends. Germline V gene sequence: CDR1 MGHDK, CDR2 SYGVNS. CDR3 amino acids: CASSERNGELFF. In nucleotides, the CDR3 is TGTGCCAGCAGTGAAAGGAACGGGGAGCTGTTTTTT.

As DNA, the CDR3 is TGTGCCAGCAGCTTGCTTCCCGGGACTAGCGGGGGGGCTCCAGATACGCAGTATTTT. Amino acids: CASSLLPGTSGGAPDTQYF. The genes are TRBV7-3 and TRBJ2-3; TRBD2 matches at 16 bases. Germline V gene data show CDR1 as SGHTA and CDR2 as FQGTGA. This CDR3 contains 19 residues. V gave up 3 bases and J gave up 4 bases; unmatched junction bases: 10.

The rearrangement uses TRBV4-1 and TRBJ1-2, with a tentative D call TRBD1 (5 bases). V was clipped by 0 bases and J by 5 bases, with 10 bases between them. The CDR3 runs 14 residues. CDR1 MGHRA and CDR2 YSYEKL come from the germline V gene. The CDR3 DNA sequence: TGCGCCAGCAGCCAAGATGAGGGGAGTTATGGCTACACCTTC. Translation gives CASSQDEGSYGYTF.

The J gene is TRBJ2-3, the V gene TRBV9, with D possibly TRBD1 on 5 matching bases. The germline V gene encodes CDR1 SGDLS and CDR2 YYNGEE. The V gene lost 2 bases and the J gene lost 2 bases, with 12 bases spanning the gap. The CDR3 is 15 residues long. CDR3 nucleotides: TGTGCCAGCAGCGTGACGACAGTAAACACAGATACGCAGTATTTT. This codes for CASSVTTVNTDTQYF.

This clone was seen only a few times. The V gene is TRBV5-4, the J gene TRBJ2-7; 12 bases agree with TRBD2. The J segment lost 0 bases and the V segment lost 1 base, leaving 8 bases of the junction unmatched. From germline, CDR1 is SGHNT and CDR2 YYREEE (reference sequence). This CDR3 region has 18 residues. The CDR3 spells CASSLSLAGGPISYEQYF. The CDR3 DNA reads TGTGCCAGCAGCTTGTCTCTAGCGGGAGGGCCCATCTCCTACGAGCAGTACTTC. Based on the CDR3 plus reference TRBV5-4 and TRBJ2-7, the full variable domain is ETGVTQSPTHLIKTRGQQVTLRCSSQSGHNTVSWYQQALGQGPQFIFQYYREEENGRGNFPPRFSGLQFPNYSSELNVNALELDDSALYLCASSLSLAGGPISYEQYFGPGTRLTVT.

V and J are TRBV5-4 and TRBJ2-7, with TRBD1 identical over 8 bases. The germline gives CDR1 SGHNT, CDR2 YYREEE (reference sequence). The V segment lost 4 bases and the J segment 5 bases; nucleotides outside the gene matches: 14. The CDR3 runs to 16 residues. CDR3 amino acids: CASSPGQGVRLHEQYF. The CDR3 nucleotides read TGTGCCAGCAGCCCCGGACAGGGTGTGCGATTACACGAGCAGTACTTC.

The chain is built from TRBV19 and TRBJ1-1; D gene unclear. The CDR3 is 17 residues long. Trimming cost V 5 bases and J 3 bases, with 22 bases left between them. The V gene's germline CDR1 is LNHDA and CDR2 SQIVND (reference sequence). CDR3 in amino acids: CASSRVLVQAGYTEAFF. Written as DNA, the CDR3 is TGTGCCAGTAGTCGGGTGTTGGTCCAGGCGGGGTACACTGAAGCTTTCTTT.